A selection of T cell receptor beta chains follows, all from one sample in a study of spatial heterogeneity in lung cancer. TCRdb re-derived calls from the 5' RACE reads in MiXCR, one entry per CDR3 protein. The table includes 17,000 or so distinct CDR3 sequences, roughly 6% detected once. Sequenced material: lung tumor tissue, taken at surgery. The receptors here all came from a male donor with early-stage non-small cell lung cancer. Each CDR3 is given without its conserved first and last residue.

j_gene | v_gene | CDR3aa
TRBJ2-7 | TRBV18 | ASSPPVGTGGGEQY
TRBJ1-5 | TRBV12-3/TRBV12-4 | ASSLTQGRGNQPQH
TRBJ2-2 | TRBV7-2 | ASRRTSDFTGELF
TRBJ2-1 | TRBV5-6 | ASVRQGASEQF
TRBJ2-1 | TRBV24-1 | ATTASSGGDEQF
TRBJ1-5 | TRBV7-9 | ASSLRSQPQH
TRBJ1-5 | TRBV20-1 | SAAPGTGVNQPQH
TRBJ2-3 | TRBV11-3 | ASSLGQGADTQY
TRBJ2-7 | TRBV4-2 | ASSQDSTSGGAYEQY
TRBJ2-7 | TRBV9 | ASTLSPVAGEGEQY
TRBJ2-7 | TRBV7-9 | ASSRSGLDEQY
TRBJ1-3 | TRBV5-5 | ASSLQGEEHTIY
TRBJ2-5 | TRBV7-2 | ASSFIAGGETQY
TRBJ1-5 | TRBV7-2 | ASSFEHNQPQH
TRBJ2-7 | TRBV29-1 | SVSQPEGSYEQY
TRBJ2-7 | TRBV7-2 | ASSLEAGVNYEQY
TRBJ1-2 | TRBV5-4 | ASSTDRSGNYGYT
TRBJ1-1 | TRBV18 | ASSPQAASNTEAF
TRBJ2-2 | TRBV9 | ASSVGDRGRNTGELF
TRBJ2-5 | TRBV11-2 | ASSLARYETQY
TRBJ2-7 | TRBV4-1 | ASSQESSGSSYEQY
TRBJ2-1 | TRBV27 | ASSPYRGISYNEQF
TRBJ2-2 | TRBV12-3/TRBV12-4 | ASSLGGASGELF
TRBJ2-2 | TRBV20-1 | SALANTGELF
TRBJ1-4 | TRBV12-3/TRBV12-4 | ASSLKRQPNEKLF
TRBJ2-5 | TRBV4-1 | ASSQGQEETQY